This TCR beta chain was recorded in a study of blood T cell repertoires in COVID-19. About the study: The samples span acute and convalescent COVID-19 from the United States, Italy and Spain.

In the original analysis: Reference gene primer amplification yielded estimated nucleated cell counts. Produced via immunoSEQ multiplex PCR; TCRdb's table is partial and in-frame only. V, J and clone size were drawn from that table, and D and trimming were deduced from the DNA. Of under 200,000 clones listed, 82% are singletons. The recovered donors of Cohort 3 showed two negative PCRs, clearance, or symptom resolution. Germline loops: CDR1 MDHEN, CDR2 SYDVKM. Unmatched junction bases numbered 9, after V lost 7 bases and J lost 5 bases. This CDR3 spans 14 amino acids. This chain uses TRBV28 with TRBJ2-5; 8 nucleotides line up with TRBD2. The material sequenced was PBMCs or T cells enriched from blood (not recorded which). The receptor was isolated from a man aged 45-60 years who had recovered from COVID-19. DNA for the CDR3: TGTGCCAGCATGCCGGGAGGGGAAGAGGAGACCCAGTACTTC. This sequence encodes CASMPGGEEETQYF.